These T cell receptor beta chains were read from a single sample in a study of blood T cell repertoires in COVID-19. Repertoires were generated with immunoSEQ multiplex PCR, while TCRdb's copy carries only in-frame clones and drops some. The sample lists approximately 430,000 clones, roughly 88% occurring once. Sequenced: peripheral blood. Receptors originate from a woman in her twenties or thirties with active or convalescent COVID-19. CDR3s include the opening cysteine and the closing phenylalanine or tryptophan. The D gene is left open where the match is weak. Where a row states a size, it is once, few, many or the class of an expanded clone; other rows omit it.

>-|TRBV6-5|TRBJ2-5|-
TGTGCCAGCAGTTACTCCGCGGGGCAAGAGACCCAGTACTTC
CASSYSAGQETQYF
>-|TRBV5-5|TRBJ1-2|-
TGTGCCAGCAGCTTTAATAATGCAGGGTTGGATGGCTACACCTTC
CASSFNNAGLDGYTF
>-|TRBV5-5|TRBJ1-4|-
TGTGCCAGCAGCTTCGCAGATTACCTTAATGAAAAACTGTTTTTT
CASSFADYLNEKLFF
>TRBD2|TRBV19|TRBJ2-2|-
TGTGCCAGTAGTATAATCGGGACTAGGAACACCGGGGAGCTGTTTTTT
CASSIIGTRNTGELFF
>-|TRBV10-2|TRBJ2-1|once
TGCGCCAGCAAACCGGGACTCAATGAGCAGTTCTTC
CASKPGLNEQFF
>-|TRBV18|TRBJ2-3|-
TGTGCCAGCTCACCACGAACAGGGTCACGAGGGGATACGCAGTATTTT
CASSPRTGSRGDTQYF
>TRBD1|TRBV5-4|TRBJ2-7|once
TGTGCCAGCAGCGCCGACAGGGGAGGCTCAAACGAGCAGTACTTC
CASSADRGGSNEQYF
>TRBD1|TRBV4-1|TRBJ2-5|-
TGCGCCAGCAGCTTAGGGACAGGGCAAGAGACCCAGTACTTC
CASSLGTGQETQYF
>TRBD1|TRBV19|TRBJ2-5|-
TGTGCCAGTAGTATTCTGGGGACAGGGGGCGCAGAGACCCAGTACTTC
CASSILGTGGAETQYF
>-|TRBV3-1/TRBV3-2|TRBJ2-5|-
TGTGCCAGCAGCCAAGATTCCCAGGGCTACTCCCAGGAGACCCAGTACTTC
CASSQDSQGYSQETQYF
>-|TRBV7-2|TRBJ2-3|-
TGTGCCAGCGCCCTATCTAGGTTAAGTTATCCAGATACGCAGTATTTT
CASALSRLSYPDTQYF